This entry features one T cell receptor (beta chain) sequence. Its specificity is not known. The entry originates in a study of CD8 T cells in Susac syndrome. About the research overall: When blood was collected, patients with Susac syndrome were therapy-naive, were taking corticosteroids, or were receiving intravenous immunoglobulin alone. General study results and limits: CD4+ T cell repertoires in Susac syndrome exhibited no evidence of clonal expansion.

CDR3 length equals 11 residues. Germline V gene sequence: CDR1 DFQATT, CDR2 SNEGSKA (reference sequence). V lost 2 bases and J 5 bases, leaving 3 bases between the germline ends. RNA in amounts of roughly 0.5 to 1 ug was reverse transcribed with random hexamers. The amplification used immunoSEQ multiplex PCR on TCR beta CDR3; it spanned 54 Vbeta and 13 Jbeta. TCRdb fed the immunoSEQ multiplex PCR reads into MiXCR, producing one record per CDR3 protein. This sample has 170,000 or so distinct CDR3 sequences, with 95% to 96% found just once. TCR beta sequencing was performed on blood CD8+ and CD4+ T cells.

The TCR originated in a human donor with Susac syndrome. The specimen sequenced was CD4+ T cells from PBMCs. The rearrangement joins TRBV20-1 to TRBJ2-2; no firm D call. CDR3 DNA sequence: TGCAGTGCTAGAAAGACCGGGGAGCTGTTTTTT. Encoded protein: CSARKTGELFF.